This T cell receptor beta chain was found in a study of blood T cell repertoires in COVID-19. CDR1 and CDR2 from the germline V gene are SGHVS and FQNEAQ. The length of the CDR3 is 15 residues. Trimming stripped 2 bases from V and 0 bases from J, with 11 bases between. Under the authors' procedure: Amplifying reference gene primers gave estimates of nucleated cell counts. Profiling relied on immunoSEQ multiplex PCR, and the TCRdb table lists in-frame clones only, not all of them. V and J calls and clone size are copied from that table; D and trimming were computed from the DNA. The data show 240,000 or so clones, around 85% seen once.

V and J are TRBV7-8 and TRBJ2-7; the D gene is possibly TRBD2 (6 bases). The sequenced sample was peripheral blood. The sequence derives from a man aged 55 to 70 with acute or convalescent COVID-19. Here the CDR3 reads CASSLSLATSYEQYF. As DNA, the CDR3 is TGTGCCAGCAGCTTAAGCCTAGCGACCTCCTACGAGCAGTACTTC.